This T cell receptor (beta chain) was sequenced in a study of blood T cell repertoires in COVID-19. Background on the study: T cells, B-cell-depleted T cells, or PBMCs supplied cDNA or gDNA.

Here immunoSEQ multiplex PCR was the method, and the copy in TCRdb shows in-frame clones only, minus some. The top ten clones hold about 2.9% of a sample with about 240,000 clones, roughly 86% of them seen once. CDR3 size: 18 residues. J gave up 2 bases and V 1 base, and 9 bases lay outside the gene matches. CDR1 is MGHRA, CDR2 YSYEKL, per germline. This chain connects TRBV4-1 to TRBJ2-5; TRBD2 aligns across 11 bases. The TCR comes from a young woman who had recovered from COVID-19. Sequences were obtained from peripheral blood. In DNA, the CDR3 is TGCGCCAGCAGCCAAGGGCTCCTAGCGGGGGGCAATCAAGAGACCCAGTACTTC. Translated, it gives CASSQGLLAGGNQETQYF.